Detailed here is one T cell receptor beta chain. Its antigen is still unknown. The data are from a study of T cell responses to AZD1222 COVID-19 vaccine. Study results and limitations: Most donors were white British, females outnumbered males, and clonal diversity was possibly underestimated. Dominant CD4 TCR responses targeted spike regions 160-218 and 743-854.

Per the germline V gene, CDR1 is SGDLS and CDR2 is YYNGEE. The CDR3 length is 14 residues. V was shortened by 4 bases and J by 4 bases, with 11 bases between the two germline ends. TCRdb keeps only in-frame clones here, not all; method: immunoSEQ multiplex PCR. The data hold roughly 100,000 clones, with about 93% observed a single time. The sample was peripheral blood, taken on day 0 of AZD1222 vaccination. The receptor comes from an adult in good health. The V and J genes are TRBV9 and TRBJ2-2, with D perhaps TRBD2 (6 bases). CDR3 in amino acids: CASSIGGITGELFF. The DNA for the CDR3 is TGTGCCAGCAGCATAGGAGGGATCACCGGGGAGCTGTTTTTT.